This entry features one T cell receptor beta chain sequence. Its antigen is not yet known. Base qualities are not at hand, and no much larger clone is one base apart. TCR CDR3 regions were amplified from genomic DNA by multiplex PCR using the deep immunoSEQ assay. Extracted genomic DNA from each cell subset was spread evenly across all wells of several immunoSEQ 96-well plates, with each plate serving as a replicate. For unsorted PBMC, each replicate PCR was loaded with about 300 ng genomic DNA, equivalent to about 33,000 T cell genomes. Genomic DNA from unsorted PBMC was sequenced over ten immunoSEQ deep assay plates. The purified libraries were quantified using a Qubit 3.0 fluorometer, sized with a Bioanalyzer 2100, and then quantified again using the KAPA Library Quantification kit. Every immunoSEQ 96-well plate was sequenced on a separate single-read 150-cycle Illumina NextSeq 550 flow cell. Regarding the original processing steps: Because the immunoSEQ output held only junctional sequences and lacked quality scores, the filtering could not match the filtering applied to full-length reads. Sequences were annotated with PyIR, a Python wrapper for IgBLAST v1.9, using IMGT germline references to assign V/J genes and CDR3. Any read was removed if the V/J assignment was weak (E-value above 1e-6), the CDR3 was missing, or the read contained stop codons, out-of-frame junctions, or ambiguous translated residues. A V3J clonotype was defined by an identical inferred V gene, J gene, and CDR3 amino acid sequence. To compute the percentage overlap between repertoires, the number of shared unique clonotypes was divided by the size of the smaller repertoire. Three approaches were used to assess repertoire richness: RTK rarefaction, the Chao1 estimator, and Recon v2.1 estimates of unobserved clonotypes. TCRdb's version of the immuneACCESS table is confined to in-frame rearrangements and falls short of the full clone set. An unresolved V gene accounts for under half of the shortfall where checked; the remainder is of unknown origin. V and J calls and clone size are as listed in that table; D and trimming were resolved from the DNA. The sample table holds more than 450,000 clones, of which roughly 78% were seen once. Clones ranked in the top ten supply over 10% of the sample.

This entry belongs to a study of shared clonotypes between healthy human individuals (dated by TCRdb to the early 2020s). As for the study more broadly: The cohort included three men and a couple of women between 18 and 49 years of age. To estimate repertoire size and how much clonotype sharing occurs between individuals, the study deeply sequenced the blood TCR repertoires of roughly 5 healthy adults. Different laboratories and diverse techniques were used to prepare libraries and sequence TCR repertoires, to increase sequencing depth and limit assay-specific biases. Leukapheresis yielded between about 0.9 and 10 billion PBMCs per donor.

Sequences LNHDA (CDR1) and SQIVND (CDR2) are obtained from the germline V gene (reference sequence). V drops 5 bases and J drops 1 base, leaving 10 bases in between. The CDR3 runs 14 amino acids, cysteine and phenylalanine included. Here the CDR3 DNA is all that survives: 42 bases in frame from base 1. Overall study outcomes, separate from this receptor: Based on pairwise subsampling, the degree of clonotype sharing among donors was expected to be affected by sequencing depth. Only blood was sampled, and tissue TCR repertoires likely differ from those in blood. The small number of donors limited the genetic and exposure-history diversity represented.

The donors were healthy, HIV-negative adults with no recently reported acute infections or vaccinations. Every donor was a Caucasian adult residing in Nashville, Tennessee, USA. For unsorted samples, 70 million to 95 million PBMCs were counted, and genomic DNA was extracted using the QIAamp DNA Blood Mini kit. After blood collection by leukapheresis, PBMCs were isolated using Ficoll-Histopaque density gradient centrifugation and then cryopreserved in the vapor phase of liquid nitrogen. The sequencing sample was made of PBMCs. This receptor was obtained from a woman aged 40 to 50 in good health. Some clones in this sample may be carry-over from other donors' samples. The receptor chain draws on TRBV19 and TRBJ2-3, with a weak D call of TRBD2 (7 bases match). The CDR3 is CASSVRGRTDTQYF. Read as DNA, the sequence is TGTGCCAGTAGTGTGCGGGGGCGCACAGATACGCAGTATTTT.